The present T cell receptor (beta chain) was sequenced within a study of beta chain bispecific antibodies for T cell cancers. Study information: TRBV sequencing of surviving healthy T cells measured each family's depletion. The leukemia lines expressed TRBV12-3 (Jurkat) and TRBV5-5 (HPB-ALL). Notes on the study in general: Versus anti-CD19, TRBV5-5 fell approximately 98% and related TRBV5-6 fell 90% to 92%. The leukemia cells, rather than normal T cells, gave most of the targeted TRBV signal.

Clonotype quantities came from unique molecular identifier barcode counts. TCRdb analysed the 5' RACE reads with MiXCR anew, one entry per CDR3 protein. The sample holds 8,400 or so distinct CDR3 sequences, around 2.2% seen once. Germline values: CDR1 SGHRS, CDR2 YFSETQ. V was shortened by 4 bases and J by 3 bases, with 19 bases between the two germline ends. The CDR3 has 16 amino acids. This clonotype was observed many times. The antigen is not known. Either OKT3 anti-CD3 antibody or CD3/CD28 beads expanded T cells from blood mononuclear cells over roughly three days. The input for sequencing was T cells from a healthy donor cultured with Jurkat leukemia cells, taken from a culture containing an anti-CD19 bispecific antibody. This sequence joins TRBV5-1 and TRBJ1-1; D call uncertain. This TCR was sampled from a human donor in good health. Some clones in this sample may be carry-over from other donors' samples. The CDR3 here is CASSGRLRGIYTEAFF. Here the CDR3 DNA reads TGCGCCAGCAGCGGGAGGCTACGAGGGATCTACACTGAAGCTTTCTTT.